Sequencing of this T cell receptor beta chain was carried out in a study of cytomegalovirus exposure and HLA in healthy donors. Study results and limitations: CMV serostatus stood as the only immune exposure information on hand. Presence/absence comparisons presumed near-even sequencing depth among donors.

Researchers ran the PCR with 60 Vbeta and 13 Jbeta primers. This table comes from immunoSEQ multiplex PCR, and its TCRdb copy is limited to in-frame clones, with some not included. The sample includes some 65,000 clones, 78% of them seen just once. As concerns this clone: Its antigen remains unknown.

Trimming took 3 bases from V and 4 from J, leaving 13 bases between them. The CDR3 length is 14 residues. Looked up from germline, CDR1 is SGDLS and CDR2 is YYNGEE. Healthy bone marrow donors made up the donors. At collection, donors were nominally healthy, but unrecorded immune exposures were probable. The V gene is TRBV9, the J gene TRBJ1-1; no clear D gene. Material: PBMCs. The TCR was taken from a girl aged 10 to 17 in good health and CMV-seropositive. DNA of the CDR3: TGTGCCAGCAGCGCCCCACCCGGTGGCACTGAAGCTTTCTTT. As protein: CASSAPPGGTEAFF. The full variable domain, completed using reference TRBV9 and TRBJ1-1, is DSGVTQTPKHLITATGQRVTLRCSPRSGDLSVYWYQQSLDQGLQFLIQYYNGEERAKGNILERFSAQQFPDLHSELNLSSLELGDSALYFCASSAPPGGTEAFFGQGTRLTVV.